This T cell receptor (beta chain) was sequenced in a study of blood T cells in healthy people across ages. Study-wide points: CMV status of donors was not determined, possibly confounding expanded clonotype changes. More naive CD4+ cells and higher diversity marked long-lived donors relative to aged donors.

The CDR3 extends over 15 amino acids. Trimming took off 3 bases at V and 2 bases at J, with 12 bases between the two ends. Germline CDR1 SGHRS, CDR2 YFSETQ. A second PCR of 7 to 11 cycles used a sample-barcoded 5' primer and a J-beta primer mix. A tag from a template-switch adaptor with 12 random nucleotides marked each cDNA molecule. Samples each returned at least 3 million CDR3-containing paired-end reads. MiXCR, applied by TCRdb to the 5' RACE reads, yields one record per CDR3 protein. The sample lists a few hundred thousand distinct CDR3 sequences; approximately 47% were seen once. As regards this clonotype: The antigen is unknown.

The clonotype was recovered from a man aged 55 to 70 in good health. This rearrangement joins TRBV5-1 to TRBJ2-1; no clear D. Sample: blood. CDR3 DNA sequence: TGCGCCAGCAGCTGGGATACTGGGGCCTACAATGAGCAGTTCTTC. The encoded protein is CASSWDTGAYNEQFF.